Listed below are T cell receptor beta chains from one sample, sequenced in a study of regulatory T cells in long-lasting Graves disease. TCRdb ran MiXCR on the multiplex PCR reads and lists one entry per CDR3 protein. The sample carries about 470,000 distinct CDR3 sequences, 20% to 25% recorded once. Sequencing was performed on peripheral blood mononuclear cells (PBMCs), taken when the disease was refractory, from a patient treated with antithyroid drugs. Receptors were obtained from a female donor with Graves disease. Both conserved end residues are part of each CDR3. D genes are given only for firm matches. Clone size is stated in some rows and not others, as once, few, many or a class when expanded.

CDR3,DNA,size,V,J,D
CASSIGQGAEAFF,TGTGCCAGTAGTATAGGACAGGGAGCTGAAGCTTTCTTT,many,TRBV19,TRBJ1-1,TRBD1
CASSPFNSGGSSYEQYF,TGTGCCAGTAGTCCCTTTAATAGCGGGGGAAGCTCCTACGAGCAGTACTTC,many,TRBV19,TRBJ2-7,TRBD2
CASSSGLSYEQYF,TGTGCCAGCAGTTCTGGACTGTCCTACGAGCAGTACTTC,many,TRBV12-3/TRBV12-4,TRBJ2-7,NA
CASSLTTQETQYF,TGCGCCAGCAGCTTGACAACTCAAGAGACCCAGTACTTC,many,TRBV5-1,TRBJ2-5,NA
CASSPFPGTRGNIQYF,TGCGCCAGCAGCCCATTTCCCGGGACTAGAGGGAACATTCAGTACTTC,few,TRBV4-1,TRBJ2-4,TRBD2
CATSRSGDNSYEQYF,TGTGCCACCAGCAGATCGGGGGACAACTCCTACGAGCAGTACTTC,many,TRBV15,TRBJ2-7,NA
CASSFIGRANEQYF,TGTGCCAGCAGCTTTATTGGGAGGGCAAACGAGCAGTACTTC,few,TRBV5-4,TRBJ2-7,TRBD2
CASTSLARDKYQPQHF,TGTGCCAGTACGTCGTTGGCCCGGGACAAATATCAGCCCCAGCATTTT,many,TRBV19,TRBJ1-5,NA
CASSLNIGSTEAFF,TGTGCCAGCAGCCTGAACATAGGCAGCACTGAAGCTTTCTTT,NA,TRBV11-3,TRBJ1-1,NA
CASSQTGDTEAFF,TGTGCCAGCAGCCAGACAGGGGACACTGAAGCTTTCTTT,few,TRBV7-9,TRBJ1-1,TRBD1
CASSVSGLNTEAFF,TGTGCCAGCAGCGTGTCGGGACTGAACACTGAAGCTTTCTTT,many,TRBV9,TRBJ1-1,NA
CASSSAGLAGYEQYF,TGTGCCAGCAGTTCGGCGGGACTAGCAGGCTACGAGCAGTACTTC,many,TRBV6-5,TRBJ2-7,TRBD2
CASSLAGLDEKLFF,TGTGCCAGCAGTTTGGCAGGGCTGGACGAAAAACTGTTTTTT,many,TRBV12-3/TRBV12-4,TRBJ1-4,NA
CATSDFRGPGYNEQFF,TGTGCCACCAGTGATTTTCGGGGCCCGGGGTACAATGAGCAGTTCTTC,NA,TRBV24-1,TRBJ2-1,NA
CASSERGGYSNQPQHF,TGTGCCAGCAGTGAACGCGGGGGCTATAGCAATCAGCCCCAGCATTTT,many,TRBV6-1,TRBJ1-5,NA
CASSESEGRYTEAFF,TGCGCCAGCAGTGAGTCCGAGGGACGCTACACTGAAGCTTTCTTT,NA,TRBV10-2,TRBJ1-1,NA